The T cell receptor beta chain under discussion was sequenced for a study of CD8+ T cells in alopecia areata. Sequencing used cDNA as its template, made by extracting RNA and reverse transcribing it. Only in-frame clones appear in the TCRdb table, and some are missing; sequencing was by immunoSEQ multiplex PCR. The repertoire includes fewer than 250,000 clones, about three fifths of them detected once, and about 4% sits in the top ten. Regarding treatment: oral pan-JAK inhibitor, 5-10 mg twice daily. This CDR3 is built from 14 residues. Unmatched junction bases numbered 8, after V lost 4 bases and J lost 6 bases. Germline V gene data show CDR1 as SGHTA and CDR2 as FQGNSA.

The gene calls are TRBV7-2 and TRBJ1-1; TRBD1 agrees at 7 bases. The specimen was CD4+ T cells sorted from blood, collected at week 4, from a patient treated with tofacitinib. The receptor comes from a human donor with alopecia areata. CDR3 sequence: CASSYRQGGAEAFF. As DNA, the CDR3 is TGTGCCAGCAGCTACCGACAGGGAGGCGCTGAAGCTTTCTTT.